These 2 T cell receptor beta chains came from one sample sequenced in a study of CD8+CD57+ T cells in acquired aplastic anemia. The study profiled TCR beta VDJ and CDR3 using genomic DNA as template. TCRdb fed the reads into MiXCR, producing one record per CDR3 protein. Of about 160,000 distinct CDR3 sequences listed, roughly 50% are singletons. An expansion of CD8+CD57+ cells by flow cytometry had been shown in patients chosen for sequencing. Sequenced material: sorted CD4+, CD8+, or CD8+CD57+ T cells (not recorded which) from PBMCs. Source of these receptors: a human donor with aplastic anemia.

The rearrangement uses TRBV4-1 and TRBJ2-3; D remains unclear. The length of the CDR3 is 14 residues. Germline assignment: CDR1 MGHRA and CDR2 YSYEKL. V lost 1 base, J lost 1 base, and 6 bases lay in between. Here the CDR3 reads CASSQVAGTDTQYF. The DNA for the CDR3 is TGCGCCAGCAGCCAAGTGGCAGGCACAGATACGCAGTATTTT.

This clonotype occurred many times. The V and J genes are TRBV7-6 and TRBJ1-2, with D possibly matching TRBD1 (5 bases). V was pared by 2 bases and J by 8 bases, with 18 bases between. The CDR3 consists of 15 residues. Germline CDR1 reads SGHVS; CDR2 reads FNYEAQ. This CDR3 reads CASSLLAEGTEGYTF. The CDR3 region has the DNA TGTGCCAGCAGCTTATTGGCGGAAGGGACGGAAGGCTACACCTTC.